Listed here are 30 T cell receptor beta chains from one sample, sequenced in a study of T cells in Graves' hyperthyroidism and ophthalmopathy. Amplified regions were TCR beta CDR3 sequences from RNA transcripts. RT-PCR in the first round (using the HTBI primer set) targeted the TCR CDR3. MiXCR was run by TCRdb on the multiplex PCR reads, yielding one entry per CDR3 protein. The sample has fewer than 750,000 distinct CDR3 sequences; about 14% are singletons. Sequenced input: blood. These receptors all come from a woman aged 35 to 49 with Graves' ophthalmopathy.

This clonotype was observed many times. The V gene is TRBV12-3 or TRBV12-4, the J gene TRBJ1-5; 8 positions agree with TRBD1. J gave up 6 bases and V 6 bases, and 10 bases lay outside the gene matches. The CDR3 is made up of 15 amino acids. The CDR3: CASSSYGQGGQPQHF. CDR3 DNA: TGTGCCAGCAGCTCCTATGGACAGGGAGGTCAGCCCCAGCATTTT.

This clonotype appeared a few times. The chain employs TRBV30 and TRBJ1-1; D is ambiguous. The CDR3 loop spans 11 amino acids. Germline CDR1 is GTSNPN and CDR2 is SVGIG (reference sequence). V was pared by 2 bases and J by 4 bases, with 5 bases between. The CDR3 DNA follows: TGTGCCTGGAGTTGGAGCACTGAAGCTTTCTTT. The encoded protein is CAWSWSTEAFF.

CDR3 nucleotide sequence: TGTGCCAGTAGTAGGGACCGTTGGAATAGCAATCAGCCCCAGCATTTT. Translation gives CASSRDRWNSNQPQHF. The chain uses TRBV19 and TRBJ1-5, with a possible D match to TRBD1 (5 bases). This CDR3 is built from 16 residues. The V gene lost 4 bases and the J gene lost 0 bases, with 13 bases spanning the gap. Looked up from germline, CDR1 is LNHDA and CDR2 is SQIVND (reference sequence).

This clonotype showed up many times. The chain couples TRBV11-2 to TRBJ1-5; D is undetermined. V was trimmed by 0 bases and J by 4 bases, leaving 7 bases between them. There are 14 residues in the CDR3. Germline V lookup: CDR1 SGHAT, CDR2 FQNNGV. The CDR3 nucleotides are TGTGCCAGCAGCTTAGAAAGCGTGAATCAGCCCCAGCATTTT. This encodes CASSLESVNQPQHF.

This clonotype was seen many times. V and J are TRBV12-3 or TRBV12-4 and TRBJ1-2; tentatively, D is TRBD1 (6 bases). The CDR3 length is 14 residues. Trimming removed 4 bases at V and 3 bases at J, with 12 bases between. The CDR3 loop is CASSSITGYYGYTF. In DNA, the CDR3 is TGTGCCAGCAGTTCCATCACAGGGTACTATGGCTACACCTTC.

The J gene is TRBJ2-5, the V gene TRBV7-9; D not certain. CDR1 SEHNR and CDR2 FQNEAQ come from the germline V gene (reference sequence). The V and J ends lost 5 bases and 7 bases respectively, with 14 bases between them. This CDR3 spans 13 amino acids. CDR3: CASSPQEFGTQYF. In DNA form, the CDR3 reads TGTGCCAGCAGCCCCCAGGAGTTTGGGACCCAGTACTTC.

V is TRBV28 and J is TRBJ1-5; a weak D match, TRBD1 (5 bases). Trimming left V 10 bases short and J 0 bases short, with 13 bases between. Germline V lookup: CDR1 MDHEN, CDR2 SYDVKM. This CDR3 is built from 14 residues. In DNA form, the CDR3 reads TGTGCCACCGTCGGGGCCTATAGCAATCAGCCCCAGCATTTT. Protein sequence: CATVGAYSNQPQHF.

This clonotype was observed many times. The V gene is TRBV11-2, the J gene TRBJ2-2; D possibly uses TRBD1 or TRBD2 (5 bases each). Looked up from germline, CDR1 is SGHAT and CDR2 is FQNNGV. V was pared by 1 base and J by 8 bases, with 11 bases between. This CDR3 has 14 residues. The CDR3 loop is CASSLVPGTGELFF. CDR3 bases: TGTGCCAGCAGCTTAGTCCCAGGGACGGGGGAGCTGTTTTTT.

This clonotype was recorded many times. CDR3 residues: CAISESANYGYTF. The CDR3 coding sequence is TGTGCCATCAGTGAGTCAGCTAACTATGGCTACACCTTC. The chain uses TRBV10-3 and TRBJ1-2, with D unresolved. Germline loops: CDR1 ENHRY, CDR2 SYGVKD. Trimming left V 0 bases short and J 0 bases short, with 2 bases between. The CDR3 runs 13 residues.

This clonotype was counted ten times or more. The V gene is TRBV11-1, the J gene TRBJ2-1, with D perhaps matching TRBD2 (5 bases). The CDR3 totals 18 residues. The V and J ends lost 6 bases and 8 bases respectively, with 29 bases between them. Germline CDR1 is SGHAT and CDR2 is FQDESV (reference sequence). DNA of the CDR3: TGTGCCAGCAGGAGTGGGCGGTCCGTGGGCACCAACGGGGATGAGCAGTTCTTC. The encoded protein is CASRSGRSVGTNGDEQFF.

This clonotype was picked up many times. The V gene is TRBV7-3, the J gene TRBJ2-7; 9 bases fit TRBD1. This CDR3 has 15 residues. V trimming: 2 bases; J trimming: 4 bases; junction bases outside the gene matches: 6. Germline lookup yields CDR1 SGHTA and CDR2 FQGTGA. CDR3: CASSLSTGGEYEQYF. In DNA form, the CDR3 reads TGTGCCAGCAGCTTATCGACAGGGGGGGAATACGAGCAGTACTTC.

This clonotype was found a few times. The chain employs TRBV20-1 and TRBJ2-5; 8 nucleotides line up with TRBD2. Trimming removed 6 bases from V and 3 bases from J; junction bases left unmatched: 24. CDR1 is DFQATT and CDR2 is SNEGSKA in the germline V gene (reference sequence). This CDR3 is 19 amino acids long. The CDR3 reads CSARSRAGAGLGIEETQYF. DNA of the CDR3: TGCAGTGCAAGAAGTAGAGCCGGGGCGGGACTAGGTATCGAAGAGACCCAGTACTTC.

This clonotype has a count of ten or more. CDR3 in amino acids: CAWSVAENTEAFF. CDR3 coding DNA: TGTGCCTGGAGTGTCGCCGAGAACACTGAAGCTTTCTTT. The V gene is TRBV30, the J gene TRBJ1-1, with D uncertain. Trimming cost V 0 bases and J 1 base, with 6 bases left between them. The CDR3 totals 13 residues. Germline CDR1 and CDR2: GTSNPN and SVGIG (reference sequence).

Ten or more counts support this clonotype. This chain uses TRBV29-1 with TRBJ2-7; TRBD2 aligns across 8 bases. The V gene end was trimmed by 8 bases and the J gene end by 5 bases; junction bases not matched to a gene: 8. The CDR3 contains 12 residues. Germline V gene lookup returns CDR1 SQVTM and CDR2 ANQGSEA. CDR3: CSIRGGSNEQYF. In nucleotides, the CDR3 is TGCAGCATCCGGGGGGGGTCTAACGAGCAGTACTTC.

This clonotype was counted many times. The chain couples TRBV30 to TRBJ1-5; D might be TRBD1 (5 bases). Germline lookup yields CDR1 GTSNPN and CDR2 SVGIG (reference sequence). Trimming left V 3 bases short and J 6 bases short, with 15 bases between. This CDR3 comprises 14 residues. CDR3 nucleotides: TGTGCCTGGAGCGCGTTGATCGGGGGTCAGCCCCAGCATTTT. Its translation: CAWSALIGGQPQHF.

The chain employs TRBV15 and TRBJ2-7, with no clear D. Trimming shortened V by 3 bases and J by 0 bases, and 9 bases separated the two germline ends. Germline V gives CDR1 LNHNV, CDR2 YYDKDF (reference sequence). The CDR3 contains 14 residues. CDR3: CATSRQESSYEQYF. The CDR3 DNA sequence: TGTGCCACCAGCAGGCAGGAGAGCTCCTACGAGCAGTACTTC.

This chain connects TRBV12-3 or TRBV12-4 to TRBJ2-7; 7 nucleotides align to TRBD1. Germline trimming cut 1 base from V and 0 bases from J; bases unmatched to any gene: 12. The CDR3 runs to 18 residues. The CDR3 DNA follows: TGTGCCAGCAGTTTAGGCCCGACAGGGCGGACGCTCTCCTACGAGCAGTACTTC. Amino acid sequence: CASSLGPTGRTLSYEQYF.

This clonotype was observed many times. The gene calls are TRBV12-5 and TRBJ2-7; a weak D match, TRBD2 (5 bases). Germline lookup yields CDR1 LGHNT and CDR2 FRNRAP. This CDR3 has 14 residues. The CDR3 DNA reads TGTGCCGTGCGGGTGGGCGCTGCTGAGGACGAGCAGTACTTC. Its protein product is CAVRVGAAEDEQYF.

This clonotype was detected many times. The chain carries TRBV7-9 and TRBJ2-7; perhaps D is TRBD1 or TRBD2 (5 bases each). The CDR3 runs 13 residues. V was trimmed by 1 base and J by 8 bases, leaving 12 bases between them. Germline loops: CDR1 SEHNR, CDR2 FQNEAQ (reference sequence). The CDR3 coding sequence is TGTGCCAGCAGCTTAGAATCAGGGACGAAGCAGTACTTC. Translation: CASSLESGTKQYF.

This clonotype was found many times. For the CDR3, the DNA is TGCAGTGCCTATCAAGGGACTAGCGGGGGACAAGAGACCCAGTACTTC. Residues: CSAYQGTSGGQETQYF. The V gene is TRBV20-1, the J gene TRBJ2-5; 14 bases are a match to TRBD2. The germline CDR1 and CDR2 sequences are DFQATT and SNEGSKA (reference sequence). Trimming took 6 bases from V and 2 from J; bases not matched to a gene: 8. This CDR3 has 16 residues.

This clonotype was seen many times. The CDR3 coding sequence is TGCGCCAGCAGCCCCGGCCTAGCGGGACCGGACGGGGAGCTGTTTTTT. Encoded protein: CASSPGLAGPDGELFF. The chain links TRBV5-1 to TRBJ2-2, with TRBD2 identical over 9 bases. CDR1 is SGHRS, CDR2 YFSETQ, per germline. Trimming removed 4 bases from V and 7 bases from J; junction bases left unmatched: 11. The CDR3 contains 16 residues.

This clonotype appeared many times. This rearrangement joins TRBV12-3 or TRBV12-4 to TRBJ2-5, with 10 bases fitting TRBD1. The CDR3 has 14 residues. The V gene end was trimmed by 5 bases and the J gene end by 8 bases; junction bases not matched to a gene: 8. The DNA of the CDR3 is TGTGCCAGCAGTACCGGGACAGGGGAAAACACCCAGTACTTC. Protein sequence: CASSTGTGENTQYF.

The rearrangement links TRBV27 to TRBJ1-2; D gene ambiguous. The CDR3 has 14 residues. CDR1 MNHEY and CDR2 SMNVEV come from the germline V gene (reference sequence). Trimming pared 2 bases from V and 0 bases from J, leaving 7 bases between. The CDR3 bases are TGTGCCAGCAGTTTAGGCGCCCCTAACTATGGCTACACCTTC. Translation gives CASSLGAPNYGYTF.

CDR3 loop: CAWSRSTSRGELFF. CDR3 bases: TGTGCCTGGAGTCGGTCGACCTCGAGGGGGGAGCTGTTTTTT. The V call is TRBV30, the J call TRBJ2-2; D is undetermined. CDR3 length: 14 residues. The germline V gene encodes CDR1 GTSNPN and CDR2 SVGIG (reference sequence). V lost 2 bases, J lost 8 bases, and 15 bases lay in between.

CDR3 sequence: CASSQITSGRHYEQYF. The CDR3 DNA sequence: TGTGCCAGCAGCCAAATAACTAGCGGGAGACACTACGAGCAGTACTTC. This chain joins TRBV14 and TRBJ2-7; 11 bases match TRBD2. CDR1 is SGHDN and CDR2 is FVKESK in the germline V gene. This CDR3 region has 16 residues. V dropped 2 bases and J dropped 3; count of bases not matched to a gene: 6. Full variable domain (rest looked up from reference TRBV14 and TRBJ2-7): EAGVTQFPSHSVIEKGQTVTLRCDPISGHDNLYWYRRVMGKEIKFLLHFVKESKQDESGMPNNRFLAERTGGTYSTLKVQPAELEDSGVYFCASSQITSGRHYEQYFGPGTRLTVT.

This clonotype was observed at least ten times. The V gene is TRBV12-3 or TRBV12-4, the J gene TRBJ2-7; 14 nucleotides agree with TRBD2. The ends lost 8 bases at V and 3 bases at J; junction bases unmatched: 6. This CDR3 is built from 15 residues. The CDR3 DNA reads as TGTGCCAGCGCCGGACTAGCGGGAGGCTTCTACGAGCAGTACTTC. It specifies CASAGLAGGFYEQYF.

This clonotype appeared many times. This sequence joins TRBV6-5 and TRBJ1-1; no reliable D call. CDR3 length: 11 amino acids. CDR1 and CDR2 from the germline V gene are MNHEY and SVGAGI. V lost 6 bases and J 4 bases, leaving 6 bases between the germline ends. The DNA for the CDR3 is TGTGCCAGCAGCACAAGCACTGAAGCTTTCTTT. Translation gives CASSTSTEAFF.

This clonotype was detected many times. V gene TRBV7-3 combines with J gene TRBJ2-5; 12 bases are shared with TRBD1. Trimming cost V 5 bases and J 4 bases; bases outside gene matches: 8. CDR1 is SGHTA and CDR2 is FQGTGA in the germline V gene. This CDR3 has 16 residues. The CDR3 bases are TGTGCCAGCAGCCCGACGGGACAGGGGGCGAGAGAGACCCAGTACTTC. This sequence encodes CASSPTGQGARETQYF.

This clonotype was recorded many times. This rearrangement joins TRBV20-1 to TRBJ1-4, with TRBD1 as a possible D gene (5 bases). The CDR3 contains 15 residues. CDR1 DFQATT and CDR2 SNEGSKA come from the germline V gene (reference sequence). Trimming left V 6 bases short and J 0 bases short, with 14 bases between. The CDR3 DNA follows: TGCAGTGCCCAAGCTCAGGGTTCAACTAATGAAAAACTGTTTTTT. This codes for CSAQAQGSTNEKLFF.

J is TRBJ2-4 and V is TRBV30; D is uncertain. The length of the CDR3 is 14 residues. V gave up 1 base and J gave up 2 bases, with 9 bases separating them. In germline, CDR1 is GTSNPN, CDR2 SVGIG (reference sequence). This CDR3 is CAWSEDRPKNIQYF. As DNA, the CDR3 is TGTGCCTGGAGTGAGGATAGGCCCAAAAACATTCAGTACTTC.